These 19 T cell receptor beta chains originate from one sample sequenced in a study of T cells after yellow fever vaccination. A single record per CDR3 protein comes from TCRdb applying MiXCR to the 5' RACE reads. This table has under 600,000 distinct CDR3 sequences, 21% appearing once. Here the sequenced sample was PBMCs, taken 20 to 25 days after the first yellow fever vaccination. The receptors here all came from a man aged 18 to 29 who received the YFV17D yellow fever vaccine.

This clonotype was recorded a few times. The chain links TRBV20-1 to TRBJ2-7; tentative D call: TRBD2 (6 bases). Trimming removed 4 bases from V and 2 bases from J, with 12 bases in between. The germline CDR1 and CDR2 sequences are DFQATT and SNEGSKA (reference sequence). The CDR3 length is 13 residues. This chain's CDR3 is CSAIARGTYEQYF. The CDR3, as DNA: TGCAGTGCTATTGCGCGGGGTACCTACGAGCAGTACTTC.

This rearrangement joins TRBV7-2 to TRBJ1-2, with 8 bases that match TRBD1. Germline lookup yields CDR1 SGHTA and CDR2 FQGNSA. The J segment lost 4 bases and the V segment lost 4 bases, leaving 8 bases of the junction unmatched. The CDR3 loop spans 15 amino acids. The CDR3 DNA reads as TGTGCCAGCAGCTCAGGGACAGGAGGGGGCTATGGCTACACCTTC. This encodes CASSSGTGGGYGYTF.

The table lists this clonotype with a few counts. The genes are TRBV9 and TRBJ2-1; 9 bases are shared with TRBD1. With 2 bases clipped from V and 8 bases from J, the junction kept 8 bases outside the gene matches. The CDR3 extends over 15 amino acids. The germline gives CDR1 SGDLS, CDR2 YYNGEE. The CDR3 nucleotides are TGTGCCAGCAGCGTGTGGGGACAGGGTTACGATGAGCAGTTCTTC. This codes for CASSVWGQGYDEQFF.

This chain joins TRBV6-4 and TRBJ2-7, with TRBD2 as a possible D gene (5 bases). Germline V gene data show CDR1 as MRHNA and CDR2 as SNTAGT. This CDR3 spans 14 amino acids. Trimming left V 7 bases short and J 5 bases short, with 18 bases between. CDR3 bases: TGTGCCAGCACGGGCCGAGGGCGGCCGAACGAGCAGTACGTC. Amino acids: CASTGRGRPNEQYV.

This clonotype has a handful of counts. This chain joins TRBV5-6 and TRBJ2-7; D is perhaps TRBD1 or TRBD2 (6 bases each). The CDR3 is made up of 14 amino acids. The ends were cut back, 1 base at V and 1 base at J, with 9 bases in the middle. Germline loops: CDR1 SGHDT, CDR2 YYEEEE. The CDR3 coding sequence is TGTGCCAGCAGCTTGACAGGGAGGTCCTACGAGCAGTACGTC. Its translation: CASSLTGRSYEQYV.

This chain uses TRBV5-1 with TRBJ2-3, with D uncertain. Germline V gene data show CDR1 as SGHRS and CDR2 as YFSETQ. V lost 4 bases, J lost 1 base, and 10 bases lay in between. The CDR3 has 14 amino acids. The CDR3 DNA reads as TGCGCCAGCAGCGTTTTTGGAGGCACAGATACGCAGTATTTT. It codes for CASSVFGGTDTQYF.

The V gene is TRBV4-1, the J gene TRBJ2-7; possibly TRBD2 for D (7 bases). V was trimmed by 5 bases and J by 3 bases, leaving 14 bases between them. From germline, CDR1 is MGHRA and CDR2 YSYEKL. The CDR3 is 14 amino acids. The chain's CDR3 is CASSTGGLHYEQYF. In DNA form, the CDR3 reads TGCGCCAGCAGCACCGGGGGGCTCCACTACGAGCAGTACTTC.

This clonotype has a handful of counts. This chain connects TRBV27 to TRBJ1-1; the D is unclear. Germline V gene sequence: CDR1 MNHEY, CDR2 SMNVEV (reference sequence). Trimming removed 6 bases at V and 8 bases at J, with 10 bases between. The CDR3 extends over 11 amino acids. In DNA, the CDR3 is TGTGCCAGCAGCTCTTTTGAGGAAGCTTTCTTT. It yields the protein CASSSFEEAFF.

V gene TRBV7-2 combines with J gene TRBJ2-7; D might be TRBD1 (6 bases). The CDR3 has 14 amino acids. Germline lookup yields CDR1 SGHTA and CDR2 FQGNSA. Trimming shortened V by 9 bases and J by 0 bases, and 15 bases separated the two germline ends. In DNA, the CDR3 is TGTGCCAGTGGACAGTCGATGAGCTCCTACGAGCAGTACTTC. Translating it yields CASGQSMSSYEQYF.

The CDR3 sequence is CSASRGGPGESYNEQFF. The CDR3 DNA sequence: TGCAGTGCTAGTCGGGGGGGCCCGGGGGAGTCCTACAATGAGCAGTTCTTC. The chain has TRBV20-1 and TRBJ2-1, with 8 bases fitting TRBD2. The CDR3 is 17 residues long. Looked up from germline, CDR1 is DFQATT and CDR2 is SNEGSKA (reference sequence). V gave up 3 bases and J gave up 1 base; unmatched junction bases: 11.

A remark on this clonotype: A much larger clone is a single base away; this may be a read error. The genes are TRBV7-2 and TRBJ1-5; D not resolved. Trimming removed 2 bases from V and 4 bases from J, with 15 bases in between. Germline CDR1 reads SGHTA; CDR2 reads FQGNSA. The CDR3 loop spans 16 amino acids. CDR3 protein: CASSLNHGNGNQPQHF. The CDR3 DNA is TGTGCCAGCAGCTTAAATCACGGAAATGGGAATCAGCCCCAGCATTTT.

CDR3 DNA sequence: TGTGCCAGCAGTTTTGTAGCGGGACTCTACAATGAGCAGTTCTTC. Amino acid sequence: CASSFVAGLYNEQFF. The gene calls are TRBV12-3 or TRBV12-4 and TRBJ2-1; 8 nucleotides line up with TRBD2. V lost 3 bases, J lost 3 bases, and 4 bases stayed unmatched. This CDR3 has 15 residues.

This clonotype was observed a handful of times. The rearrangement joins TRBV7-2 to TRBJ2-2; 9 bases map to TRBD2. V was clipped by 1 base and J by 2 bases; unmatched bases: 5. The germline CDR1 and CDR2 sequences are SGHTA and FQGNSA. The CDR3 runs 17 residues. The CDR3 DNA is TGTGCCAGCAGCTTAGTCTCGCGGGGGGGCAACACCGGGGAGCTGTTTTTT. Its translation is CASSLVSRGGNTGELFF.

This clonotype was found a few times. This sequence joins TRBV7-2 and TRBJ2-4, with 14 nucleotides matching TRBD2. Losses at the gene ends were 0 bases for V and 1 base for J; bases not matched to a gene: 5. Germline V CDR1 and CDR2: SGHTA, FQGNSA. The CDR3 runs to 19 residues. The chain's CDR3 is CASSLAWTSGGRAKNIQYF. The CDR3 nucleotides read TGTGCCAGCAGCTTAGCCTGGACTAGCGGGGGGCGGGCCAAAAACATTCAGTACTTC.

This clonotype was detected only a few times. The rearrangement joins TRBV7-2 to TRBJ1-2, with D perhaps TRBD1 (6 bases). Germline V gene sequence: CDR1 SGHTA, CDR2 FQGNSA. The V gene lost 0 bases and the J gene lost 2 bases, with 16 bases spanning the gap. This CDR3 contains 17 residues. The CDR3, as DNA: TGTGCCAGCAGCTTAGCGTACAGGGTTAAGGGGAACTATGGCTACACCTTC. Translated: CASSLAYRVKGNYGYTF.

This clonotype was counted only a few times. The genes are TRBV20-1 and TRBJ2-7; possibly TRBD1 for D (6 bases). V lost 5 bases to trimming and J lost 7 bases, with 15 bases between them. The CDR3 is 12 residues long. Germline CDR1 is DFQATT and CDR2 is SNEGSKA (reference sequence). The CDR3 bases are TGCAGTGCTTGGGGACACCTTGGGGAGCAGTACGTC. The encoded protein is CSAWGHLGEQYV.

The CDR3 DNA is TGTGCCAGCAGGGGGATCCGGATGGCGGGTTTCGACAATGAGCAGTTCTTC. Amino acids: CASRGIRMAGFDNEQFF. V gene TRBV7-9 combines with J gene TRBJ2-1; D possibly corresponds to TRBD2 (5 bases). This CDR3 is 17 amino acids long. Germline V CDR1 and CDR2: SEHNR, FQNEAQ (reference sequence). The V and J ends lost 6 bases and 5 bases respectively, with 23 bases between them.

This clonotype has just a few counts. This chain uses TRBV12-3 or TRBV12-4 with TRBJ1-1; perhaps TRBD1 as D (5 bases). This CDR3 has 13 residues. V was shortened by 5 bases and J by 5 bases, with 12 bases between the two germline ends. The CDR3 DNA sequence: TGTGCCAGCAGTCGGGACGTTCGGACTGAAGCTTTCTTT. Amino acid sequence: CASSRDVRTEAFF.

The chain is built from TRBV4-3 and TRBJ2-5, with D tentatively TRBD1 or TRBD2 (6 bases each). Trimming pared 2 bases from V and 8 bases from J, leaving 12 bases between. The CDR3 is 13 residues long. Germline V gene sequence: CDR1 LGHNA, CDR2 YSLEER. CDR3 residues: CASSQSQGGTQYF. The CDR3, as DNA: TGCGCCAGCAGCCAATCACAGGGAGGAACCCAGTACTTC.